A single sample is the source of the 18 T cell receptor beta chains below, sequenced in a study of cytomegalovirus exposure and HLA in healthy donors. Clones were sequenced by immunoSEQ multiplex PCR, and TCRdb holds only the in-frame ones, with some missing. This table holds some 260,000 clones, roughly 87% found once. Material for sequencing was PBMCs. These receptors originate from a man younger than 35 in good health and CMV-seropositive.

The chain couples TRBV5-1 to TRBJ1-1; possible D gene TRBD1, 6 bases. The CDR3 length is 14 residues. CDR1 is SGHRS and CDR2 is YFSETQ in the germline V gene. V was trimmed by 4 bases and J by 8 bases, leaving 18 bases between them. The CDR3 loop reads CASSPPGAPLEAFF. In nucleotides, the CDR3 is TGCGCCAGCAGCCCACCGGGGGCTCCACTGGAAGCTTTCTTT.

The rearrangement joins TRBV28 to TRBJ1-1, with 8 bases that match TRBD1. This CDR3 region has 12 residues. Germline V gene sequence: CDR1 MDHEN, CDR2 SYDVKM. V lost 8 bases and J lost 7; bases outside the gene matches: 6. CDR3 nucleotides: TGTGCCAGCTCAGGGGGCGGGGGTGAAGCTTTCTTT. Translated: CASSGGGGEAFF.

Worth noting for this clone: Other DNA sequences in the sample encode the same CDR3. DNA for the CDR3: TGTGCCAGCAGTTTATCGGGCTACGAGCAGTACTTC. This translates into CASSLSGYEQYF. This chain joins TRBV28 and TRBJ2-7; the D is unclear. CDR3 length: 12 residues. Deletions cut 1 base from V and 3 bases from J, with 4 bases between. Germline lookup yields CDR1 MDHEN and CDR2 SYDVKM.

The chain joins TRBV28 to TRBJ2-7; D is unresolved. The V gene lost 2 bases and the J gene lost 3 bases, with 11 bases spanning the gap. The germline V gene has CDR1 MDHEN and CDR2 SYDVKM. This CDR3 has 14 residues. The CDR3 loop is CASSLSFRNYEQYF. CDR3 in DNA: TGTGCCAGCAGTTTAAGTTTTAGGAACTACGAGCAGTACTTC. Full variable domain (outside the CDR3, taken from reference TRBV28 and TRBJ2-7): DVKVTQSSRYLVKRTGEKVFLECVQDMDHENMFWYRQDPGLGLRLIYFSYDVKMKEKGDIPEGYSVSREKKERFSLILESASTNQTSMYLCASSLSFRNYEQYFGPGTRLTVT.

This chain joins TRBV28 and TRBJ2-2; 11 bases map to TRBD2. With V trimmed by 5 bases and J by 4 bases, 6 bases remained unmatched. The CDR3 extends over 16 amino acids. CDR1 MDHEN and CDR2 SYDVKM come from the germline V gene. CDR3 region: CASSPMTSGITGELFF. CDR3 nucleotides: TGTGCCAGCAGTCCTATGACTAGCGGGATCACCGGGGAGCTGTTTTTT. The full variable domain, in which reference TRBV28 and TRBJ2-2 provide the parts outside the CDR3, is DVKVTQSSRYLVKRTGEKVFLECVQDMDHENMFWYRQDPGLGLRLIYFSYDVKMKEKGDIPEGYSVSREKKERFSLILESASTNQTSMYLCASSPMTSGITGELFFGEGSRLTVL.

The gene calls are TRBV27 and TRBJ2-1; D uncertain. CDR3 length equals 12 residues. CDR1 is MNHEY and CDR2 is SMNVEV in the germline V gene (reference sequence). Trimming took off 3 bases at V and 9 bases at J, with 9 bases between the two ends. The CDR3, as DNA: TGTGCCAGCAGTTTGAGATCCAGTGAGCAGTTCTTC. As protein: CASSLRSSEQFF.

This clone appeared once. The V and J genes are TRBV5-6 and TRBJ1-5; D gene uncertain. Trimming shortened V by 5 bases and J by 2 bases, and 11 bases separated the two germline ends. This CDR3 spans 14 amino acids. Germline V gene sequence: CDR1 SGHDT, CDR2 YYEEEE. The CDR3 reads CASSHLGGNQPQHF. CDR3 DNA sequence: TGTGCCAGCAGTCACCTCGGGGGCAATCAGCCCCAGCATTTT. Full variable domain (rest looked up from reference TRBV5-6 and TRBJ1-5): DAGVTQSPTHLIKTRGQQVTLRCSPKSGHDTVSWYQQALGQGPQFIFQYYEEEERQRGNFPDRFSGHQFPNYSSELNVNALLLGDSALYLCASSHLGGNQPQHFGDGTRLSIL.

The DNA of the CDR3 is TGCGCCAGCAGCTTCCCAACTAGCGGGAGGAACTACAATGAGCAGTTCTTC. Protein: CASSFPTSGRNYNEQFF. This chain joins TRBV5-1 and TRBJ2-1; 12 bases align to TRBD2. The trim removed 2 bases at V and 3 bases at J, leaving 6 bases unmatched. Looked up from germline, CDR1 is SGHRS and CDR2 is YFSETQ. CDR3 length equals 17 residues. The whole variable domain, remainder taken from reference TRBV5-1 and TRBJ2-1, is KAGVTQTPRYLIKTRGQQVTLSCSPISGHRSVSWYQQTPGQGLQFLFEYFSETQRNKGNFPGRFSGRQFSNSRSEMNVSTLELGDSALYLCASSFPTSGRNYNEQFFGPGTRLTVL.

CDR3 residues: CASSGLTGGEGGANVLTF. In nucleotides, the CDR3 is TGTGCCAGCAGTGGTCTGACAGGGGGCGAGGGTGGGGCCAACGTCCTGACTTTC. The chain combines TRBV25-1 with TRBJ2-6, with TRBD1 identical over 10 bases. CDR1 is MGHDK and CDR2 is SYGVNS in the germline V gene. V shed 4 bases and J 3 bases; nucleotides not matched to a gene: 9. This CDR3 is built from 18 residues. The whole variable domain, filled in from reference TRBV25-1 and TRBJ2-6, reads EADIYQTPRYLVIGTGKKITLECSQTMGHDKMYWYQQDPGMELHLIHYSYGVNSTEKGDLSSESTVSRIRTEHFPLTLESARPSHTSQYLCASSGLTGGEGGANVLTFGAGSRLTVL.

The V call is TRBV6-5, the J call TRBJ2-2; D call uncertain. Trimming took 5 bases from V and 4 from J, leaving 8 bases between them. Per germline, CDR1 MNHEY and CDR2 SVGAGI. The length of the CDR3 is 13 residues. CDR3 in amino acids: CASSVSGTGELFF. For the CDR3, the DNA is TGTGCCAGCAGTGTGTCGGGCACCGGGGAGCTGTTTTTT.

The rearrangement links TRBV13 to TRBJ2-7; 10 positions agree with TRBD1. J was trimmed by 4 bases and V by 5 bases; bases with no gene match: 5. CDR1 and CDR2 (germline): PRHDT, FYEKMQ (reference sequence). This CDR3 is built from 14 residues. CDR3 coding DNA: TGTGCCAGCAGCCTTAGACAGGGGGCGTACGAGCAGTACTTC. Translation: CASSLRQGAYEQYF.

The J gene is TRBJ1-2, the V gene TRBV5-1; the match to TRBD1 covers 7 bases. This CDR3 has 15 amino acids. Looked up from germline, CDR1 is SGHRS and CDR2 is YFSETQ. Trimming at V came to 4 bases and at J to 6 bases, leaving 12 bases not matched to a gene. CDR3 DNA sequence: TGCGCCAGCAGCGTGACAGGGTTAGAGGTCCATGGCTACACCTTC. The encoded protein is CASSVTGLEVHGYTF.

The chain combines TRBV18 with TRBJ2-1, with 9 bases fitting TRBD2. This CDR3 has 17 amino acids. The germline V gene has CDR1 KGHSH and CDR2 LQKENI. V trimming: 6 bases; J trimming: 3 bases; junction bases outside the gene matches: 12. The CDR3 DNA follows: TGTGCCAGCTCGCCGAGGGGCCCAGCGGGAGGCTACAATGAGCAGTTCTTC. Residues: CASSPRGPAGGYNEQFF.

The sample holds one count of this clone. The J gene is TRBJ1-3, the V gene TRBV27; D call uncertain. The germline V gene encodes CDR1 MNHEY and CDR2 SMNVEV (reference sequence). With 6 bases removed from V and 4 bases from J, the gap between germline ends came to 10 bases. CDR3 length: 13 amino acids. CDR3 sequence reads: CASRATRGNTIYF. The CDR3 nucleotides are TGTGCCAGCAGAGCTACTCGCGGAAACACCATATATTTT.

The chain links TRBV30 to TRBJ2-1; no clear D. The V end lost 3 bases, the J end lost 4 bases, and 13 bases lay between the germline ends. This CDR3 comprises 14 residues. Germline CDR1 GTSNPN, CDR2 SVGIG (reference sequence). The CDR3 region has the DNA TGTGCCTGGAGCCACCCATGGAGTTACAATGAGCAGTTCTTC. Protein sequence: CAWSHPWSYNEQFF.

The chain recombines TRBV4-1 with TRBJ2-7; 8 nucleotides match TRBD1. CDR3 length equals 15 residues. Germline V gives CDR1 MGHRA, CDR2 YSYEKL. The V and J ends lost 4 bases and 1 base, in that order; junction bases with no gene match: 6. The CDR3 DNA is TGCGCCAGCAGCCTGACAGGGGACCATTCCTACGAGCAGTACTTC. It translates to CASSLTGDHSYEQYF.

This clone was found a few times. The chain couples TRBV20-1 to TRBJ2-5; D call uncertain. V shed 7 bases and J shed 0 bases, with 6 bases lying between them. The CDR3 length is 11 residues. CDR1 is DFQATT and CDR2 is SNEGSKA in the germline V gene (reference sequence). The CDR3 DNA sequence: TGCAGTGGCTGGGACCAAGAGACCCAGTACTTC. Its protein is CSGWDQETQYF.

This chain joins TRBV27 and TRBJ2-3; D is ambiguous. This CDR3 has 15 residues. Trimming removed 3 bases at V and 6 bases at J, with 16 bases between. Germline CDR1 is MNHEY and CDR2 is SMNVEV (reference sequence). CDR3 protein: CASSFSRTFGDTQYF. CDR3 sequence (DNA): TGTGCCAGCAGTTTTTCTCGGACCTTTGGTGATACGCAGTATTTT.